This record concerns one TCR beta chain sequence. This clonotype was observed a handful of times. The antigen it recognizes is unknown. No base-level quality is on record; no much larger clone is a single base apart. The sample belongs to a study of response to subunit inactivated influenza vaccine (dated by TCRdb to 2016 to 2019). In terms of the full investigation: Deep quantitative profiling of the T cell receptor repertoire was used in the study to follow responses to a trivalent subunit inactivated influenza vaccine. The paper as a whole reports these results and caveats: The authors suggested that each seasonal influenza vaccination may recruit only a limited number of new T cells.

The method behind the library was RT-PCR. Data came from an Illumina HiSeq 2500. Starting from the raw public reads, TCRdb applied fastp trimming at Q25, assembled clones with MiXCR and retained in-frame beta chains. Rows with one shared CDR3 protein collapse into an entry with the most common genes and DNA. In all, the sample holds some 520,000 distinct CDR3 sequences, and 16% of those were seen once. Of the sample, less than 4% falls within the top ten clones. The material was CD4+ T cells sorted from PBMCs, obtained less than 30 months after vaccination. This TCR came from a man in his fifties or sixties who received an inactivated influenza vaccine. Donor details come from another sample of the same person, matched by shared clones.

This receptor has the CDR3 CASRSHPSGDTDTQYF. The sequence in DNA is TGCGCCAGCAGGTCCCACCCTAGCGGGGACACAGATACGCAGTATTTT. This chain joins TRBV5-1 to TRBJ2-3; 9 central nucleotides agree with TRBD2. Per the germline V gene, SGHRS is the CDR1 and YFSETQ is the CDR2. Clipping removes 5 bases from V and 2 bases from J, with 9 as the unmatched junction base count. From the cysteine up to the phenylalanine, the CDR3 has a length of 16 residues. Left in the record is the CDR3 DNA by itself, 48 bases read in frame from the first base. The full variable domain, with segments outside the CDR3 supplied by the reference TRBV5-1 and TRBJ2-3 proteins, appears as KAGVTQTPRYLIKTRGQQVTLSCSPISGHRSVSWYQQTPGQGLQFLFEYFSETQRNKGNFPGRFSGRQFSNSRSEMNVSTLELGDSALYLCASRSHPSGDTDTQYFGPGTRLTVL.